This T cell receptor (beta chain) was sequenced during a study of cytomegalovirus exposure and HLA in healthy donors. 13 Jbeta primers and 60 Vbeta primers were used for the PCR. Measured with immunoSEQ multiplex PCR; TCRdb has only the in-frame clones, and not every one. The sample includes about 120,000 clones, over 6.5% seen only once; the top ten take less than 6.5%. Germline V gene data show CDR1 as SEHNR and CDR2 as FQNEAQ (reference sequence). CDR3 length: 16 amino acids. The ends were cut back, 1 base at V and 1 base at J, with 10 bases in the middle. The sample comprised PBMCs. The J gene is TRBJ1-4, the V gene TRBV7-9; possible D gene TRBD1, 5 bases. The sequence derives from a woman between 35 and 50 years old in good health and CMV-seropositive. The CDR3 loop reads CASSLGSGETNEKLFF. DNA for the CDR3: TGTGCCAGCAGCTTAGGATCGGGGGAAACTAATGAAAAACTGTTTTTT.